Below are 16 T cell receptor beta chains sequenced from a single sample in a study of patients and donors after allogeneic stem cell transplantation. Each CDR3 protein is one row after TCRdb ran MiXCR on the RT-PCR reads. The sample contains 800,000 to 1,000,000 distinct CDR3 sequences, roughly 18% of which appear only once. The material sequenced was blood, either unsorted or a sorted T cell fraction (not recorded which). All receptors derive from a human donor who was either an allogeneic HSCT recipient or a stem cell or donor lymphocyte infusion donor (not recorded which). It is not recorded whose cells these are; they may come from a transplant donor.

This clonotype was recorded a few times. The chain employs TRBV4-2 and TRBJ2-2; weak D call: TRBD1 (6 bases). V lost 0 bases, J lost 6 bases, and 11 bases lay in between. Germline CDR1 LGHNA, CDR2 YNFKEQ. The CDR3 is 15 amino acids. This CDR3 is CASSQDPGVAGELFF. In DNA form, the CDR3 reads TGTGCCAGCAGCCAAGACCCAGGGGTGGCCGGGGAGCTGTTTTTT.

There are a few counts of this clonotype. V usage is TRBV9 and J usage is TRBJ2-2; 10 bases map to TRBD2. V lost 2 bases to trimming and J lost 4 bases; unmatched junction nucleotides: 5. The CDR3 runs to 16 residues. The germline V gene encodes CDR1 SGDLS and CDR2 YYNGEE. CDR3: CASSVGPSGSTGELFF. In DNA, the CDR3 is TGTGCCAGCAGCGTGGGGCCTAGCGGGAGCACCGGGGAGCTGTTTTTT.

This chain links TRBV14 with TRBJ1-1; 7 positions agree with TRBD1. Germline assignment: CDR1 SGHDN and CDR2 FVKESK. The CDR3 length is 16 residues. Trimming at V came to 0 bases and at J to 4 bases, leaving 8 bases not matched to a gene. CDR3 residues: CASSQDMRTGGTEAFF. The CDR3 bases are TGTGCCAGCAGCCAAGATATGAGGACAGGAGGCACTGAAGCTTTCTTT.

The V call is TRBV24-1, the J call TRBJ2-7, with 9 bases lining up with TRBD1. Germline lookup yields CDR1 KGHDR and CDR2 SFDVKD. This CDR3 contains 14 residues. V lost 12 bases to trimming and J lost 2 bases; unmatched junction nucleotides: 10. The CDR3 protein is CAVQGGQGTYEQYF. The DNA of the CDR3 is TGTGCCGTCCAGGGGGGACAGGGAACCTACGAGCAGTACTTC.

This chain connects TRBV3-1 to TRBJ1-1, with D unresolved. V gave up 3 bases and J gave up 7 bases, with 6 bases separating them. The CDR3 is 11 amino acids. CDR1 and CDR2 from the germline V gene are LGHDT and YNNKEL (reference sequence). The CDR3 DNA is TGTGCCAGCAGCCAGCGAAGTGAAGCTTTCTTT. It translates to CASSQRSEAFF.

The chain joins TRBV20-1 to TRBJ2-1; possible D gene TRBD2, 6 bases. CDR1 is DFQATT, CDR2 SNEGSKA, per germline (reference sequence). V lost 3 bases to trimming and J lost 6 bases, with 12 bases between them. The CDR3 consists of 13 residues. CDR3 sequence (DNA): TGCAGTGCTAGGGGCGGGAAGGTCAATGAGCAGTTCTTC. Translated, it gives CSARGGKVNEQFF.

This clonotype was counted only a few times. The rearrangement joins TRBV3-1 to TRBJ2-5; D gene uncertain. V lost 0 bases, J lost 5 bases, and 7 bases lay in between. Germline V gene sequence: CDR1 LGHDT, CDR2 YNNKEL (reference sequence). This CDR3 has 13 residues. The CDR3 region has the DNA TGTGCCAGCAGCCAAGATCGTTGGGAGACCCAGTACTTC. The encoded protein is CASSQDRWETQYF.

V and J are TRBV10-3 and TRBJ1-2, with 8 bases that match TRBD1. From germline, CDR1 is ENHRY and CDR2 SYGVKD. J was trimmed by 8 bases and V by 0 bases; bases with no gene match: 5. The CDR3 loop spans 14 amino acids. The CDR3 sequence: CAISESDRERGYTF. The CDR3 DNA reads TGTGCCATCAGTGAGTCGGACAGGGAGAGAGGCTACACCTTC.

V usage is TRBV4-3 and J usage is TRBJ2-7; D might be TRBD2 (6 bases). Germline V lookup: CDR1 LGHNA, CDR2 YSLEER. V shed 1 base and J shed 0 bases, with 13 bases lying between them. This CDR3 contains 16 residues. CDR3 nucleotides: TGCGCCAGCAGCCAAGGGACCGGGGGTGCCTCCTACGAGCAGTACTTC. This sequence encodes CASSQGTGGASYEQYF.

The chain's CDR3 is CASSPYGTENTEAFF. CDR3 nucleotide sequence: TGTGCCAGCTCACCATACGGGACGGAGAACACTGAAGCTTTCTTT. This chain uses TRBV18 with TRBJ1-1; possible D gene TRBD1, 5 bases. The CDR3 contains 15 residues. Germline lookup yields CDR1 KGHSH and CDR2 LQKENI. Trimming removed 2 bases at V and 1 base at J, with 11 bases between.

The genes are TRBV27 and TRBJ2-1; 10 bases are a match to TRBD2. This CDR3 is 14 amino acids long. Germline CDR1 and CDR2: MNHEY and SMNVEV (reference sequence). V trimming: 8 bases; J trimming: 9 bases; junction bases outside the gene matches: 10. The CDR3 DNA sequence: TGTGCCAGCTCTTGGTCAGCGGGAGGGCGTGAGCAGTTCTTC. Protein sequence: CASSWSAGGREQFF.

This clonotype was seen a single time. Relative to the germline gene, one junction end is altered; a read error may explain this. The rearrangement links TRBV12-3 or TRBV12-4 to TRBJ2-2; D is perhaps TRBD2 (5 bases). This CDR3 is built from 16 residues. CDR3 sequence: CASSLRGQAVHGELLF. CDR3 DNA: TGTGCCAGCAGTTTACGTGGTCAGGCGGTTCACGGGGAGCTGTTATTT.

This clonotype showed up just a few times. This chain links TRBV5-1 with TRBJ2-7, with D possibly matching TRBD1 (5 bases). Germline V gene sequence: CDR1 SGHRS, CDR2 YFSETQ. This CDR3 spans 14 amino acids. The V end was cut by 3 bases, the J end by 6 bases, with 16 bases between. CDR3 sequence reads: CASSSKPQGTEQYF. The CDR3 coding sequence is TGCGCCAGCAGCTCTAAACCCCAGGGAACCGAGCAGTACTTC.

This clonotype was seen many times. The chain couples TRBV12-3 or TRBV12-4 to TRBJ1-5, with D unclear. The CDR3 loop spans 14 amino acids. With 5 bases removed from V and 0 bases from J, the gap between germline ends came to 8 bases. CDR3 nucleotides: TGTGCCAGCAGTGTAGTCCTTAGCAATCAGCCCCAGCATTTT. Amino acids: CASSVVLSNQPQHF.

This clonotype was counted between two and nine times. This sequence joins TRBV20-1 and TRBJ2-1; D might be TRBD2 (7 bases). Germline loops: CDR1 DFQATT, CDR2 SNEGSKA (reference sequence). The CDR3 runs 14 residues. V was shortened by 5 bases and J by 9 bases, with 20 bases between the two germline ends. Here the CDR3 reads CSAFSGGLRTEQFF. In DNA form, the CDR3 reads TGCAGTGCTTTTTCCGGGGGGCTCAGGACTGAGCAGTTCTTC.

This clonotype occurred a few times. The chain is built from TRBV3-1 and TRBJ1-5; no definite D call. Deletions cut 0 bases from V and 9 bases from J, with 15 bases between. CDR1 is LGHDT and CDR2 is YNNKEL in the germline V gene (reference sequence). This CDR3 contains 15 residues. The CDR3 bases are TGTGCCAGCAGCCAAGAAGGAGGCAGGAGCGGGCCCCAGCATTTT. Its translation is CASSQEGGRSGPQHF.